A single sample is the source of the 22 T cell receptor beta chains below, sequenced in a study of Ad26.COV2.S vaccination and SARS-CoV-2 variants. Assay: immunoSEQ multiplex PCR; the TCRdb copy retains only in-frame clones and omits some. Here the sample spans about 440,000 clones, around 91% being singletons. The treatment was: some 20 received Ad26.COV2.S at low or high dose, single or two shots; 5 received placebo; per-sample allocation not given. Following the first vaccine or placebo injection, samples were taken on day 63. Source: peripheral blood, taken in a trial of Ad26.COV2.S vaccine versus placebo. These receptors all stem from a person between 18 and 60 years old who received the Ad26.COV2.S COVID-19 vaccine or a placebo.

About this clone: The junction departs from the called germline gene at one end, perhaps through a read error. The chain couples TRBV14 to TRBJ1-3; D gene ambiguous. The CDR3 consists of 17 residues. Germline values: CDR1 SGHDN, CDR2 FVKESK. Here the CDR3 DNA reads TGTGCCAGCAGCCAGGCCCTACTCCGAAACTCTGGAAACACCTTATATTTT. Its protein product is CASSQALLRNSGNTLYF.

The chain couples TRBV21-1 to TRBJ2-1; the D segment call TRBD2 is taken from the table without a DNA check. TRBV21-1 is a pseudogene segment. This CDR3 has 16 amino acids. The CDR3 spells CASSSRGKLAESEQFF. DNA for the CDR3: TGTGCCAGCAGCTCCCGAGGGAAACTAGCGGAATCTGAGCAGTTCTTC.

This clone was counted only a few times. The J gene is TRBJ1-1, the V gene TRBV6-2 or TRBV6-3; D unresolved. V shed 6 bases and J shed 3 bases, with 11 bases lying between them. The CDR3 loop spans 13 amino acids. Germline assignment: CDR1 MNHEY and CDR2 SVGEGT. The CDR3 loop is CASSAYIDTEAFF. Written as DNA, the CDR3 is TGTGCCAGCAGCGCTTACATCGACACTGAAGCTTTCTTT.

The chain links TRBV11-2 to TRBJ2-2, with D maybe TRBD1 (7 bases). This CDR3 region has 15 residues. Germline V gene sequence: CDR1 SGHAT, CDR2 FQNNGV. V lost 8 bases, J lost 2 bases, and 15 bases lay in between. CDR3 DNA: TGTGCCAGCCCTCCCCAGGGGGGTAACACCGGGGAGCTGTTTTTT. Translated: CASPPQGGNTGELFF.

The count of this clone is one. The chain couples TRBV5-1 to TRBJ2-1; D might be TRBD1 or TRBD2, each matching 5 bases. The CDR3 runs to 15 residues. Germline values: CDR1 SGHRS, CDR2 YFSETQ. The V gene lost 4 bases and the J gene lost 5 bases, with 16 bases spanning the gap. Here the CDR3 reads CASSNRDPPHNEQFF. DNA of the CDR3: TGCGCCAGCAGCAACCGGGACCCGCCCCACAATGAGCAGTTCTTC.

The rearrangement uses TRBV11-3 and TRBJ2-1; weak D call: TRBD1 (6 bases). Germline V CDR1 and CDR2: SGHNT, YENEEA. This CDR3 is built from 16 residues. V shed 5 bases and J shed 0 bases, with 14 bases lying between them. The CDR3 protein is CASSASPGHSYNEQFF. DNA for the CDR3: TGTGCCAGCAGCGCCTCCCCGGGACACTCCTACAATGAGCAGTTCTTC.

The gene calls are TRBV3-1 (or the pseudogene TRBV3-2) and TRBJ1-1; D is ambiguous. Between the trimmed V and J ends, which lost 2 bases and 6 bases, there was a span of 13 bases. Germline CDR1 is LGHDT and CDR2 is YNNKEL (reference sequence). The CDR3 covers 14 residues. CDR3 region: CASSQHPYSPEAFF. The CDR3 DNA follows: TGTGCCAGCAGCCAACACCCGTACAGCCCTGAAGCTTTCTTT.

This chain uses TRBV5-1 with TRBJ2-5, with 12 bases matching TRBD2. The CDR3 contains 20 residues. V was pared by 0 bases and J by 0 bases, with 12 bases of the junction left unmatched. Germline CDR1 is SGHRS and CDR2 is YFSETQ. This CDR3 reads CASSLGRLAGVGAYQETQYF. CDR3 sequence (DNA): TGCGCCAGCAGCTTGGGTAGACTAGCGGGAGTGGGGGCGTACCAAGAGACCCAGTACTTC. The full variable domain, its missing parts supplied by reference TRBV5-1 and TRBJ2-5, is KAGVTQTPRYLIKTRGQQVTLSCSPISGHRSVSWYQQTPGQGLQFLFEYFSETQRNKGNFPGRFSGRQFSNSRSEMNVSTLELGDSALYLCASSLGRLAGVGAYQETQYFGPGTRLLVL.

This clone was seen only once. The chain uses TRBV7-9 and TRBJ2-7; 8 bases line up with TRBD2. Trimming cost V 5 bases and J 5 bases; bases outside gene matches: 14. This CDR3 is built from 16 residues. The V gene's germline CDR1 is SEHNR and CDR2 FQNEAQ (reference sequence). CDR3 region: CASSLLRSGRPDEQYF. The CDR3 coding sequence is TGTGCCAGCAGCCTACTTCGGAGCGGGAGACCCGACGAGCAGTACTTC.

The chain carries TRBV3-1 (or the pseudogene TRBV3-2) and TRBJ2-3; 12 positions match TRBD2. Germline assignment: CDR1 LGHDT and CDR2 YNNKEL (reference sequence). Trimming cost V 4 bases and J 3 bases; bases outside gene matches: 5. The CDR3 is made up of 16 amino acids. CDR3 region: CASSPPSGRATDTQYF. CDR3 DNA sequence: TGTGCCAGCAGCCCTCCTAGCGGGAGGGCTACAGATACGCAGTATTTT.

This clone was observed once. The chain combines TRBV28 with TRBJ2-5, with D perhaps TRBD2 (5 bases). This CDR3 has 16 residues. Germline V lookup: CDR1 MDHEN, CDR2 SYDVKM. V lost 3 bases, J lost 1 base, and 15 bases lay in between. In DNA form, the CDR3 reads TGTGCCAGCAGTTTGAGGCGGGCACTGATCCAAGAGACCCAGTACTTC. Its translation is CASSLRRALIQETQYF.

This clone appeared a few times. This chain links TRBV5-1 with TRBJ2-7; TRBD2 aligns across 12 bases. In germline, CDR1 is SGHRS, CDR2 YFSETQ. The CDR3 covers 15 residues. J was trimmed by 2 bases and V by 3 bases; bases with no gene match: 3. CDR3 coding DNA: TGCGCCAGCAGCTCGGGACTAGCGGGCACCTACGAGCAGTACTTC. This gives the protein CASSSGLAGTYEQYF.

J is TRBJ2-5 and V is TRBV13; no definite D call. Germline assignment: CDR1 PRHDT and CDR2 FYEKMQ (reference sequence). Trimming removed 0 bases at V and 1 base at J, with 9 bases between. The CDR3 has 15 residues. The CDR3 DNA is TGTGCCAGCAGCTTAGGCTCGAGAACCCAAGAGACCCAGTACTTC. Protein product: CASSLGSRTQETQYF.

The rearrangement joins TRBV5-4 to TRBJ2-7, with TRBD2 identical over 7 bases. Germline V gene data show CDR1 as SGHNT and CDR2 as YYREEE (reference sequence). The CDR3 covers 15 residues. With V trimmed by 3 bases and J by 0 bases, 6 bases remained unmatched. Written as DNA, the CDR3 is TGTGCCAGCAGCTCTCGAGCGGGGAGCTCCTACGAGCAGTACTTC. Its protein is CASSSRAGSSYEQYF.

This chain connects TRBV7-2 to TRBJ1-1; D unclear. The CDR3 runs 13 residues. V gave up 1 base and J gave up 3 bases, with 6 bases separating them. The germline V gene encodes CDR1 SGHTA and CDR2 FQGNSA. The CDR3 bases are TGTGCCAGCAGCTTAGAGGGTCACACTGAAGCTTTCTTT. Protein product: CASSLEGHTEAFF.

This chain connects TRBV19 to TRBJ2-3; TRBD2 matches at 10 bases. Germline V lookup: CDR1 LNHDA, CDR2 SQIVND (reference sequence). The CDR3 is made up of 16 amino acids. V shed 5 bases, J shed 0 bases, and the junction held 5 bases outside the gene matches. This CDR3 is CASSWSGRASTDTQYF. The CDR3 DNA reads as TGTGCCAGTAGTTGGAGCGGGAGGGCTAGCACAGATACGCAGTATTTT.

CDR3 residues: CASSLARGQDTQYF. The CDR3 DNA follows: TGCGCCAGCAGCTTGGCCAGGGGGCAAGATACGCAGTATTTT. This chain uses TRBV5-1 with TRBJ2-3; 8 positions match TRBD1. Germline V lookup: CDR1 SGHRS, CDR2 YFSETQ. The junction had 2 bases not matched to a gene; V was cut back by 0 bases and J by 5 bases. This CDR3 contains 14 residues.

The CDR3 DNA sequence: TGTGCCAGCCAACCCGGGACAGGGGGTAACAATGAGCAGTTCTTC. This translates into CASQPGTGGNNEQFF. The V call is TRBV28, the J call TRBJ2-1, with TRBD1 matching 11 bases. Germline CDR1 is MDHEN and CDR2 is SYDVKM. The V gene end was trimmed by 8 bases and the J gene end by 5 bases; junction bases not matched to a gene: 8. The CDR3 runs to 15 residues. The full variable domain, with the rest looked up from reference TRBV28 and TRBJ2-1, is DVKVTQSSRYLVKRTGEKVFLECVQDMDHENMFWYRQDPGLGLRLIYFSYDVKMKEKGDIPEGYSVSREKKERFSLILESASTNQTSMYLCASQPGTGGNNEQFFGPGTRLTVL.

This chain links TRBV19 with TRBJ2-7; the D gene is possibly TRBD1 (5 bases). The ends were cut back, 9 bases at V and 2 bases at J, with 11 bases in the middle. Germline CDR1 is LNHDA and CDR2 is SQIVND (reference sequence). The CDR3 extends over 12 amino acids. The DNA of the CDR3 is TGTGCCAGCCACGGACAAGCCTACGAGCAGTACTTC. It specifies CASHGQAYEQYF.

This chain's CDR3 is CSAEGGHEQYF. CDR3 in DNA: TGCAGCGCCGAAGGGGGTCACGAGCAGTACTTC. The chain employs TRBV29-1 and TRBJ2-7, with D possibly being TRBD1 (6 bases). Germline loops: CDR1 SQVTM, CDR2 ANQGSEA. The CDR3 runs to 11 residues. The V and J ends lost 7 bases and 5 bases respectively, with 12 bases between them.

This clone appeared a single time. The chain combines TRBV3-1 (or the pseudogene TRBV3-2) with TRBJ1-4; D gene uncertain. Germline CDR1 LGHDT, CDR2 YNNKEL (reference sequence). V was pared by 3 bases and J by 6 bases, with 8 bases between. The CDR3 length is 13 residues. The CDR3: CASSQGYDEKLFF. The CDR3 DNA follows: TGTGCCAGCAGCCAGGGATATGATGAAAAACTGTTTTTT.

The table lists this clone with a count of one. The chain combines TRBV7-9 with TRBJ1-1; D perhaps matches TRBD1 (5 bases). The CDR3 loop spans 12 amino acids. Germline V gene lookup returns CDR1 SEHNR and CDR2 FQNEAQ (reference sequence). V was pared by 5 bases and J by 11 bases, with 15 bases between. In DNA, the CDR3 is TGTGCCAGCAGCCAAGTGGGGCTGTTGGCTTTCTTT. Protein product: CASSQVGLLAFF. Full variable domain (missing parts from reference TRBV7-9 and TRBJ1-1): DTGVSQNPRHKITKRGQNVTFRCDPISEHNRLYWYRQTLGQGPEFLTYFQNEAQLEKSRLLSDRFSAERPKGSFSTLEIQRTEQGDSAMYLCASSQVGLLAFFGQGTRLTVV.